This T cell receptor (beta chain) is drawn from a study of cytomegalovirus exposure and HLA in healthy donors. Study-level points and caveats: Clonal expansion was found to be greater in HLA-associated TCR beta chains than in equally common others in a later analysis. The study put 150 to 200 TCR beta chains on its list as cytomegalovirus-associated. In vitro testing confirmed a few CMV-associated chains as specific for CMV antigens.

13 Jbeta primers and 60 Vbeta primers were used for the PCR. Libraries were prepared by immunoSEQ multiplex PCR; TCRdb keeps only in-frame clonotypes and omits some of them. The sample shows roughly 80,000 clones, roughly two thirds of them seen only once. About this clone itself: The antigen is not known.

Specimen: PBMCs. The receptor comes from a woman aged 45-65 years in good health and CMV-seropositive.

CDR3 in DNA: TGTGCCAGCAGTGAGATGGAGCACTCTGGGGCCAACGTCCTGACTTTC. Amino acid sequence: CASSEMEHSGANVLTF. The chain links TRBV2 to TRBJ2-6; D is undetermined. The V gene's germline CDR1 is SNHLY and CDR2 FYNNEI. The V gene lost 3 bases and the J gene lost 0 bases, with 9 bases spanning the gap. This CDR3 region has 16 residues.